This TCR beta chain was sequenced for a study of cytomegalovirus exposure and HLA in healthy donors. In the PCR, 60 Vbeta and 13 Jbeta primers were used. TCRdb keeps only in-frame clones here, not all; method: immunoSEQ multiplex PCR. The table lists 200,000 to 250,000 clones, around four fifths of them singletons. This CDR3 is 14 amino acids long. With 4 bases removed from V and 5 bases from J, the gap between germline ends came to 15 bases. CDR1 and CDR2 from the germline V gene are SGDLS and YYNGEE. This sequence joins TRBV9 and TRBJ1-1; possible D gene TRBD1, 5 bases. This clonotype was obtained from a middle-aged woman in good health and CMV-seronegative. Source material: PBMCs. Here the CDR3 reads CASSFNRIGTEAFF. As DNA, the CDR3 is TGTGCCAGCAGCTTCAACAGGATTGGGACTGAAGCTTTCTTT.